One sample yielded the 5 T cell receptor beta chains listed below, sequenced in a study of control samples from healthy donors and cancer patients. The data were produced by immunoSEQ multiplex PCR, yet TCRdb's version contains in-frame clones alone and is incomplete. The data show about 410,000 clones, roughly 90% seen once. The specimen was PBMCs. The receptors were sampled from a man aged 35 to 55 with head and neck cancer.

This clone occurred once. The chain employs TRBV7-8 and TRBJ2-5, with 11 bases that match TRBD2. This CDR3 has 15 amino acids. V lost 2 bases to trimming and J lost 14 bases; unmatched junction nucleotides: 13. CDR1 and CDR2 (germline): SGHVS, FQNEAQ. CDR3 region: CASSLFGLAGGMAYF. As DNA, the CDR3 is TGTGCCAGCAGCTTATTTGGGCTAGCGGGAGGAATGGCCTACTTC.

This chain joins TRBV10-3 and TRBJ2-1, with D hard to call. Germline lookup yields CDR1 ENHRY and CDR2 SYGVKD. Trimming took 6 bases from V and 5 from J, leaving 11 bases between them. The CDR3 is made up of 13 amino acids. The chain's CDR3 is CAIRSGQNNEQFF. The CDR3, as DNA: TGTGCCATCAGGTCAGGCCAGAACAATGAGCAGTTCTTC.

This clone came up once. The rearrangement uses TRBV28 and TRBJ2-2; TRBD2 matches 9 bases. The CDR3 consists of 15 residues. V gave up 10 bases and J gave up 2 bases; unmatched junction bases: 8. The germline gives CDR1 MDHEN, CDR2 SYDVKM. CDR3 DNA: TGTGCCACCCCAAGCGGGAGGAGCAACACCGGGGAGCTGTTTTTT. As protein: CATPSGRSNTGELFF.

The chain recombines TRBV10-1 with TRBJ2-5, with 10 bases aligning to TRBD2. The CDR3 covers 16 residues. Losses at the gene ends were 3 bases for V and 1 base for J; bases not matched to a gene: 5. The germline CDR1 and CDR2 sequences are WNHNN and SYGVQD (reference sequence). CDR3 coding DNA: TGCGCCAGCAGTGATGAGGTAGCGGGGGGCCAAGAGACCCAGTACTTC. Translation gives CASSDEVAGGQETQYF.

The chain links TRBV11-2 to TRBJ2-3, with 8 nucleotides matching TRBD2. V was pared by 5 bases and J by 7 bases, with 11 bases of the junction left unmatched. This CDR3 region has 15 residues. The germline CDR1 and CDR2 sequences are SGHAT and FQNNGV. In DNA form, the CDR3 reads TGTGCCAGCAGCCCTCTGCGGGGGGCAAGATATACGCAGTATTTT. This sequence encodes CASSPLRGARYTQYF.